The 5 T cell receptor beta chains listed next were all sequenced from one sample in a study of blood T cell repertoires in COVID-19. Generated by immunoSEQ multiplex PCR, the TCRdb table keeps only in-frame clones and is missing some. The table lists 150,000 to 200,000 clones, 92% of them singletons. The specimen was peripheral blood. These receptor sequences come from a man aged 25-45 years with COVID-19, enrolled during active disease.

The rearrangement links TRBV5-4 to TRBJ1-1, with 10 positions matching TRBD1. The V and J ends lost 4 bases and 0 bases, in that order; junction bases with no gene match: 9. Germline V gene sequence: CDR1 SGHNT, CDR2 YYREEE (reference sequence). The CDR3 is made up of 17 amino acids. The chain's CDR3 is CASSLRQGAKVNTEAFF. The DNA for the CDR3 is TGTGCCAGCAGCCTAAGACAGGGGGCGAAGGTGAACACTGAAGCTTTCTTT.

The chain carries TRBV5-8 and TRBJ1-6, with 8 bases that match TRBD1. The CDR3 has 14 amino acids. J lost 10 bases, V lost 4 bases, and 7 bases had no gene match. In germline, CDR1 is SGHTS, CDR2 YDEGEE. CDR3 amino acids: CASSPGQGESPLHF. The CDR3 region has the DNA TGTGCCAGCAGCCCTGGACAGGGAGAATCACCCCTCCACTTT.

V is TRBV7-9 and J is TRBJ2-1; 8 nucleotides align to TRBD1. The J segment lost 3 bases and the V segment lost 2 bases, leaving 6 bases of the junction unmatched. The CDR3 extends over 16 amino acids. Germline CDR1 reads SEHNR; CDR2 reads FQNEAQ (reference sequence). The CDR3: CASSLWAGGRYNEQFF. The DNA for the CDR3 is TGTGCCAGCAGCTTATGGGCAGGGGGCCGCTACAATGAGCAGTTCTTC.

This clone was recorded only once. The chain combines TRBV9 with TRBJ1-3; 7 positions agree with TRBD1. CDR1 is SGDLS, CDR2 YYNGEE, per germline. V dropped 3 bases and J dropped 0; count of bases not matched to a gene: 9. This CDR3 has 17 residues. CDR3 DNA: TGTGCCAGCAGCGGAAGCACAGGGGCCTTCTCTGGAAACACCATATATTTT. Its protein product is CASSGSTGAFSGNTIYF.

The chain joins TRBV6-1 to TRBJ1-2; D possibly corresponds to TRBD1 (5 bases). V dropped 4 bases and J dropped 2 bases, with 17 bases sitting between them. Germline CDR1 reads MNHNS; CDR2 reads SASEGT. CDR3 size: 16 residues. Written as DNA, the CDR3 is TGTGCCAGCAGTGTTTCGGTAATTGGGGGGAACTATGGCTACACCTTC. It encodes CASSVSVIGGNYGYTF.